This TCR beta chain was identified during a study of Tregs in tolerant kidney transplant recipients (dated by TCRdb to between 2017 and 2020). Turning to the overall study: The study used TCRbeta sequencing to identify donor-specific regulatory T cells before combined kidney and bone marrow transplantation, then tracked those cells after transplant. Points the paper makes about the study in general: Expanding Tregs with activated donor B cells appeared to identify the most biologically relevant and donor-specific TCRbeta repertoire. Because only a small number of patients were included, the study had limitations, and the results will need to be validated in larger populations as well as under other immunosuppression protocols. Because the PCR primers were changed over time for some patients, nucleotide-level comparison could not be performed across the samples from those patients. Donor-specific Treg expansion was found to exceed global Treg expansion in tolerant patients, suggesting antigen-driven rather than nonspecific expansion. Although technical replication error seemed to be minimal, the question of biological reproducibility was not addressed directly.

This specimen's time point label, interpreted: 6 months after combined kidney and bone marrow transplant. Transplants used related donors with nonmyeloablative bone marrow transplantation; mixed chimerism was transient in the human trials. Thawed PBMCs were FACS-sorted into unstimulated Tregs (CD4+CD25+CD127-), CD4+ non-Tregs (CD4+CD25-), CD4 cells and CD8 cells. The patients were a few recipients of combined kidney and bone marrow transplants from the ITN036ST trial, and samples were available only from these trial subjects. Healthy control blood was processed to PBMCs by Ficoll density gradient and cryopreserved, and patient PBMCs were collected before and after transplant. For TCRbeta CDR3 sequencing, genomic DNA was extracted from sorted cells using the QIAGEN DNeasy Blood and Tissue Kit. High-throughput TCRbeta CDR3 sequencing was carried out commercially through immunoSEQ, with PCR amplification with bias correction and internal controls included. The paper's processing steps were these. A unique productive TCRbeta sequence was defined by the CDR3 nucleotide sequence when primers matched, and otherwise by the CDR3 amino acid sequence together with the Vbeta and Jbeta genes. To correct for sorting error, sequences found in more than one sorted population at a frequency ratio of 2:1 or less were discarded, and the remaining shared sequences were assigned to the population with the higher frequency. Donor-reactive sequences were defined as at least 5-fold expanded in CFSE-low cells versus unstimulated cells, with frequency of at least 0.01% in CFSE-low cells. Jensen-Shannon divergence, calculated on the top 100 TCRbeta sequences ranked by frequency, was used to quantify repertoire divergence. For samples with multiple sequencing runs, sorting error was corrected in each run separately before the runs were combined. Drawn from immuneACCESS, this table holds only the in-frame rearrangements with V and J called that TCRdb kept. Clones are partly lost; checked studies trace under half to an unresolved V gene and leave the rest unexplained. V and J calls and clone size follow that table, whereas D and trimming were derived from the DNA. The sample table lists roughly 20,000 clones, approximately 81% of them with a count of one. In total, the top ten clones hold 20% to 30% of the sample.

For this clone: Its antigen specificity is not known. Qualities for individual bases were not recorded, and no much larger clone is one base off.

The sequence was collected from a human patient who received a combined kidney and bone marrow transplant. Some T cells may originate with the graft donor following a transplant. Source: CD8+ T cells from blood (PBMCs), taken 6 months after the transplant.

CDR3 region: CASSLALQGADTGELFF. DNA sequence: TGTGCCAGCAGCTTAGCTCTGCAGGGGGCCGACACCGGGGAGCTGTTTTTT. The chain was built from TRBV7-3 and TRBJ2-2, with TRBD1 matching 8 junction bases. The germline V end is reduced by 2 bases and the J end by 3 bases; junction bases left unmatched: 8. From the germline V gene, CDR1 is SGHTA and CDR2 is FQGTGA. From cysteine to phenylalanine, the CDR3 is 17 amino acids long. Here the CDR3 DNA is all that survives: 51 bases in frame from base 1.